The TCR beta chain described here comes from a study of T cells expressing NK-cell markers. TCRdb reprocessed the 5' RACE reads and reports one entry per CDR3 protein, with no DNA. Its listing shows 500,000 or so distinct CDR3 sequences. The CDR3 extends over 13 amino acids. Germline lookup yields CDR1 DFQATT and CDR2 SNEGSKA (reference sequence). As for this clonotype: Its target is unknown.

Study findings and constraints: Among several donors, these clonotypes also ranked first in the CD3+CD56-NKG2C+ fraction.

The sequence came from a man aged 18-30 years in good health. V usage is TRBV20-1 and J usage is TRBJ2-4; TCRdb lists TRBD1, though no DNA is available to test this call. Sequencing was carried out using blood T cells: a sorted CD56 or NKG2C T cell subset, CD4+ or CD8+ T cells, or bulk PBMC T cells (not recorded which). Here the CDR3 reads CSAPGIGKNIQYF.